The 30 T cell receptor beta chains in this list originate from one sample, sequenced in a study of T cells after yellow fever vaccination. TCRdb re-derived calls from the 5' RACE reads in MiXCR, one entry per CDR3 protein. The repertoire holds 250,000 or so distinct CDR3 sequences, with less than 9% as singletons. Source: CD4+ T cells sorted from PBMCs, taken 15 days after the yellow fever booster vaccination. The source of these receptors is a man aged 25 to 40 who received the YFV17D yellow fever vaccine.

This clonotype came up a few times. The rearrangement links TRBV6-2 or TRBV6-3 to TRBJ2-5; D tentatively reads TRBD1 or TRBD2 (6 bases each). From germline, CDR1 is MNHEY and CDR2 SVGEGT. The CDR3 extends over 14 amino acids. V was shortened by 6 bases and J by 3 bases, with 14 bases between the two germline ends. The CDR3 sequence is CASREGGAEETQYF. The CDR3 region has the DNA TGTGCCAGCAGAGAGGGGGGAGCGGAAGAGACCCAGTACTTC.

This clonotype occurred a few times. The V call is TRBV27, the J call TRBJ1-5, with no clear D. Per germline, CDR1 MNHEY and CDR2 SMNVEV (reference sequence). The CDR3 has 15 residues. Trimming pared 4 bases from V and 6 bases from J, leaving 16 bases between. The CDR3 sequence: CASSSNGAGSQPQHF. CDR3 DNA sequence: TGTGCCAGCAGTTCCAACGGCGCGGGGAGTCAGCCCCAGCATTTT.

The chain employs TRBV20-1 and TRBJ2-5; 7 bases map to TRBD2. Unmatched junction bases numbered 11, after V lost 0 bases and J lost 1 base. CDR3 length: 17 amino acids. Germline V gene lookup returns CDR1 DFQATT and CDR2 SNEGSKA (reference sequence). The CDR3 DNA is TGCAGTGCTAGAGACACTCAAAGCGGGGCCCGCCAAGAGACCCAGTACTTC. This codes for CSARDTQSGARQETQYF.

The rearrangement links TRBV20-1 to TRBJ2-1; no reliable D call. The CDR3 is 13 residues long. The V end lost 5 bases, the J end lost 0 bases, and 8 bases lay between the germline ends. Germline CDR1 is DFQATT and CDR2 is SNEGSKA (reference sequence). The CDR3 nucleotides are TGCAGTGCTCCCATAAACTCCTACAATGAGCAGTTCTTC. This codes for CSAPINSYNEQFF.

This clonotype was detected only a few times. The chain combines TRBV5-1 with TRBJ2-1, with TRBD2 matching 8 bases. V lost 5 bases and J lost 9; bases outside the gene matches: 10. The CDR3 contains 14 residues. Germline CDR1 is SGHRS and CDR2 is YFSETQ. The CDR3 DNA sequence: TGCGCCAGCAGGGAGCTCACTAGCGGTACTGAGCAGTTCTTC. It is translated as CASRELTSGTEQFF.

The CDR3 nucleotides read TGTGCCAGCAGCACCCCCTTGAGCAGGGGAACTGAAGCTTTCTTT. This codes for CASSTPLSRGTEAFF. This chain links TRBV7-3 with TRBJ1-1; D may be TRBD1 (6 bases). Between the trimmed V and J ends, which lost 5 bases and 5 bases, there was a span of 18 bases. CDR1 is SGHTA, CDR2 FQGTGA, per germline. The CDR3 runs to 15 residues.

This clonotype was detected a few times. This rearrangement joins TRBV20-1 to TRBJ2-3, with 7 bases lining up with TRBD2. This CDR3 has 15 residues. V shed 5 bases and J 4 bases; nucleotides not matched to a gene: 12. Per the germline V gene, CDR1 is DFQATT and CDR2 is SNEGSKA (reference sequence). CDR3 in DNA: TGCAGTGCTTGGGAGCGGGGTAGAGGTCCAGATACGCAGTATTTT. Encoded protein: CSAWERGRGPDTQYF.

The gene calls are TRBV20-1 and TRBJ2-5; D is undetermined. CDR1 is DFQATT and CDR2 is SNEGSKA in the germline V gene (reference sequence). Trimming left V 6 bases short and J 5 bases short, with 10 bases between. The CDR3 contains 11 residues. The CDR3 spells CSALTGETQYF. The CDR3, as DNA: TGCAGTGCCTTAACTGGGGAGACCCAGTACTTC.

This clonotype was counted many times. The chain recombines TRBV10-3 with TRBJ1-5; unclear D gene. The CDR3 runs 15 residues. Germline assignment: CDR1 ENHRY and CDR2 SYGVKD. V was pared by 3 bases and J by 5 bases, with 14 bases between. CDR3 DNA sequence: TGTGCCATCAGTGACGATCGGCCGGAATATCAGCCCCAGCATTTT. This gives the protein CAISDDRPEYQPQHF.

This clonotype has ten or more counts. The chain recombines TRBV15 with TRBJ1-1, with 8 nucleotides matching TRBD1. This CDR3 has 13 amino acids. V shed 5 bases, J shed 7 bases, and the junction held 6 bases outside the gene matches. Germline loops: CDR1 LNHNV, CDR2 YYDKDF (reference sequence). The CDR3, as DNA: TGTGCCACCAGCCTCCGGGACAGGAGTGAAGCTTTCTTT. Translated, it gives CATSLRDRSEAFF.

A word on this clonotype: This CDR3 fails to terminate in the conserved phenylalanine or tryptophan, so it likely reflects a read error. Written as DNA, the CDR3 is TGTGCCAGCAGCATATACGGGACAGGGGGCAACTATGGCTACACCCTC. Protein: CASSIYGTGGNYGYTL. V and J are TRBV3-1 and TRBJ1-2; 12 bases fit TRBD1. J was trimmed by 2 bases and V by 5 bases; bases with no gene match: 6. This CDR3 is 16 amino acids long. Looked up from germline, CDR1 is LGHDT and CDR2 is YNNKEL (reference sequence).

Ten or more counts support this clonotype. The chain links TRBV14 to TRBJ2-1, with D hard to call. Germline V gene data show CDR1 as SGHDN and CDR2 as FVKESK. This CDR3 region has 13 residues. V was shortened by 0 bases and J by 10 bases, with 10 bases between the two germline ends. DNA of the CDR3: TGTGCCAGCAGCCAAGATCTTTTGGGAGAGCAGTTCTTC. This translates into CASSQDLLGEQFF.

The chain combines TRBV30 with TRBJ2-3; D is undetermined. The V end was cut by 1 base, the J end by 0 bases, with 5 bases between. The CDR3 consists of 13 residues. In germline, CDR1 is GTSNPN, CDR2 SVGIG (reference sequence). DNA for the CDR3: TGTGCCTGGAGTGCCGGGAGCACAGATACGCAGTATTTT. This encodes CAWSAGSTDTQYF.

V gene TRBV7-2 combines with J gene TRBJ2-5; perhaps TRBD2 as D (6 bases). Germline CDR1 and CDR2: SGHTA and FQGNSA. Trimming took 4 bases from V and 7 from J, leaving 13 bases between them. The CDR3 covers 13 residues. CDR3: CASSSLPGGTQYF. The CDR3, as DNA: TGTGCCAGCAGCTCTCTACCCGGGGGGACCCAGTACTTC.

This clonotype was detected many times. The V and J genes are TRBV28 and TRBJ1-5, with 7 bases aligning to TRBD1. V lost 6 bases, J lost 2 bases, and 4 bases stayed unmatched. The V gene's germline CDR1 is MDHEN and CDR2 SYDVKM. The length of the CDR3 is 14 residues. CDR3 loop: CASRTGRRNQPQHF. DNA for the CDR3: TGTGCCAGCAGGACAGGGAGGCGCAATCAGCCCCAGCATTTT. The whole variable domain, filled in from reference TRBV28 and TRBJ1-5, reads DVKVTQSSRYLVKRTGEKVFLECVQDMDHENMFWYRQDPGLGLRLIYFSYDVKMKEKGDIPEGYSVSREKKERFSLILESASTNQTSMYLCASRTGRRNQPQHFGDGTRLSIL.

The genes are TRBV7-8 and TRBJ2-3; no reliable D call. Trimming took 6 bases from V and 0 from J, leaving 13 bases between them. The CDR3 runs 15 residues. CDR1 and CDR2 (germline): SGHVS, FQNEAQ. The CDR3, as DNA: TGTGCCAGCAGACGAAGGACGCAAAGCACAGATACGCAGTATTTT. Its protein product is CASRRRTQSTDTQYF.

This clonotype has at least ten counts. The CDR3 reads CASSNPGLWTQHF. CDR3 bases: TGTGCCAGCAGCAACCCTGGTCTCTGGACCCAGCATTTT. The chain joins TRBV21-1 to TRBJ1-5; the DNA was not compared with TRBD1, the D call given in the table. TRBV21-1 is a listed pseudogene. The CDR3 is 13 residues long.

On this clonotype itself: This CDR3 is missing its conserved last phenylalanine or tryptophan, likely due to a read error. The chain joins TRBV6-1 to TRBJ2-7; 7 bases are shared with TRBD2. V shed 10 bases, J shed 5 bases, and the junction held 14 bases outside the gene matches. The germline V gene encodes CDR1 MNHNS and CDR2 SASEGT. CDR3 length equals 14 residues. The CDR3 sequence is CATKTREGAHEQYY. The CDR3 DNA reads as TGTGCCACCAAAACGAGGGAGGGTGCCCACGAGCAGTACTAC.

The sample holds many counts of this clonotype. The rearrangement uses TRBV20-1 and TRBJ2-2; perhaps TRBD2 as D (6 bases). This CDR3 region has 12 residues. The V end lost 5 bases, the J end lost 6 bases, and 10 bases lay between the germline ends. The germline V gene encodes CDR1 DFQATT and CDR2 SNEGSKA (reference sequence). The CDR3 coding sequence is TGCAGTGCTGATCGGGAGTCCGGGGAGCTGTTTTTT. Translation: CSADRESGELFF.

On this clonotype: Relative to the germline gene, one junction end is altered; a read error may explain this. The CDR3 loop reads CASSPRLAGGPSTATQYF. The CDR3 bases are TGTGCCAGCAGCCCCCGACTAGCGGGAGGGCCGTCCACAGCTACGCAGTATTTT. The J gene is TRBJ2-3, the V gene TRBV12-3 or TRBV12-4; 14 bases align to TRBD2. CDR3 length: 18 residues.

There are a few counts of this clonotype. The gene calls are TRBV18 and TRBJ2-2, with TRBD1 matching over 7 bases. The CDR3 runs 15 residues. The V gene end was trimmed by 4 bases and the J gene end by 3 bases; junction bases not matched to a gene: 5. Germline lookup yields CDR1 KGHSH and CDR2 LQKENI. The CDR3 DNA follows: TGTGCCAGCTCACAGGGGGCGCGTGACACCGGGGAGCTGTTTTTT. It encodes CASSQGARDTGELFF.

V and J are TRBV20-1 and TRBJ2-1, with D hard to call. The CDR3 extends over 15 amino acids. From germline, CDR1 is DFQATT and CDR2 SNEGSKA (reference sequence). Deletions cut 2 bases from V and 9 bases from J, with 20 bases between. The CDR3 DNA is TGCAGTGCTAGACATCCGGCGTCGCCGTTCGGTGAGCAGTTCTTC. Amino acids: CSARHPASPFGEQFF.

The chain combines TRBV19 with TRBJ1-1; a weak D match, TRBD1 (6 bases). Germline V gene lookup returns CDR1 LNHDA and CDR2 SQIVND (reference sequence). The V and J ends lost 1 base and 0 bases respectively, with 12 bases between them. This CDR3 contains 16 residues. The CDR3 loop reads CASSIGGGRMNTEAFF. CDR3 in DNA: TGTGCCAGTAGTATAGGAGGGGGGCGGATGAACACTGAAGCTTTCTTT.

This clonotype was detected ten times or more. The chain links TRBV3-1 to TRBJ2-2; weak D call: TRBD1 (6 bases). Germline V gene lookup returns CDR1 LGHDT and CDR2 YNNKEL (reference sequence). The CDR3 covers 13 residues. V shed 1 base and J shed 7 bases, with 7 bases lying between them. The DNA for the CDR3 is TGTGCCAGCAGCCAAGGGGGGCTCGGGGAGCTGTTTTTT. Its protein is CASSQGGLGELFF. Filled out from reference TRBV3-1 and TRBJ2-2, the complete variable domain reads DTAVSQTPKYLVTQMGNDKSIKCEQNLGHDTMYWYKQDSKKFLKIMFSYNNKELIINETVPNRFSPKSPDKAHLNLHINSLELGDSAVYFCASSQGGLGELFFGEGSRLTVL.

This clonotype occurred many times. The rearrangement joins TRBV6-2 or TRBV6-3 to TRBJ2-1; 7 nucleotides line up with TRBD2. This CDR3 is built from 18 residues. With V trimmed by 3 bases and J by 0 bases, 11 bases remained unmatched. The germline V gene has CDR1 MNHEY and CDR2 SVGEGT. This CDR3 is CASSYLLSGKSSYNEQFF. In DNA form, the CDR3 reads TGTGCCAGCAGTTATCTCCTCAGCGGGAAGAGCTCCTACAATGAGCAGTTCTTC.

The sample holds many counts of this clonotype. This chain links TRBV7-9 with TRBJ2-1; no reliable D call. The V and J ends lost 2 bases and 2 bases respectively, with 1 base between them. The CDR3 runs to 12 residues. Looked up from germline, CDR1 is SEHNR and CDR2 is FQNEAQ (reference sequence). The CDR3 is CASSLTYNEQFF. DNA for the CDR3: TGTGCCAGCAGCTTAACCTACAATGAGCAGTTCTTC.

This clonotype showed up just a few times. The rearrangement joins TRBV5-1 to TRBJ2-1; 7 bases are a match to TRBD2. Germline values: CDR1 SGHRS, CDR2 YFSETQ. The junction had 3 bases not matched to a gene; V was cut back by 0 bases and J by 6 bases. CDR3 length: 14 residues. CDR3 loop: CASSLGGSINEQFF. In DNA, the CDR3 is TGCGCCAGCAGCTTGGGCGGGAGCATCAATGAGCAGTTCTTC.

Only a few counts were recorded for this clonotype. The CDR3 reads CASSFSGMGYNEQFF. The CDR3 bases are TGTGCCAGCAGTTTCAGCGGGATGGGCTACAATGAGCAGTTCTTC. V usage is TRBV7-2 and J usage is TRBJ2-1; 7 bases align to TRBD2. This CDR3 comprises 15 residues. V lost 6 bases and J lost 3; bases outside the gene matches: 8. The germline CDR1 and CDR2 sequences are SGHTA and FQGNSA.

DNA for the CDR3: TGTGCCTCCGGGGGGGGCCGGGCAGATACGCAGTATTTT. Protein product: CASGGGRADTQYF. V gene TRBV10-3 combines with J gene TRBJ2-3; 8 nucleotides align to TRBD2. V was pared by 11 bases and J by 4 bases, with 8 bases of the junction left unmatched. CDR3 size: 13 residues. From germline, CDR1 is ENHRY and CDR2 SYGVKD.

This clonotype was counted at least ten times. This sequence joins TRBV30 and TRBJ2-5; D unresolved. V lost 3 bases, J lost 5 bases, and 10 bases lay in between. CDR1 is GTSNPN, CDR2 SVGIG, per germline (reference sequence). This CDR3 is built from 12 residues. CDR3 sequence: CAWRGGAETQYF. In nucleotides, the CDR3 is TGTGCCTGGAGGGGTGGCGCCGAGACCCAGTACTTC.